The sequence of this T cell receptor beta chain was determined in a study of blood T cell repertoires in COVID-19. Background on the study: The samples span acute and convalescent COVID-19 from the United States, Italy and Spain.

Original handling: The authors estimated nucleated cell counts from reference gene primer amplification. TCRdb keeps only in-frame clones here, not all; method: immunoSEQ multiplex PCR. D and trimming were read from the DNA, whereas the V and J calls and clone size are those reported in that table. The sample lists some 50,000 clones; about nine tenths were seen once. CDR1 and CDR2 from the germline V gene are LNHNV and YYDKDF (reference sequence). The CDR3 has 14 residues. With 6 bases removed from V and 2 bases from J, the gap between germline ends came to 10 bases. Specimen: peripheral blood. The chain is built from TRBV15 and TRBJ2-2; D unclear. This receptor was obtained from a woman between 65 and 79 years old with active COVID-19. This CDR3 reads CATRREPNTGELFF. Here the CDR3 DNA reads TGTGCCACCAGGCGAGAACCAAACACCGGGGAGCTGTTTTTT.